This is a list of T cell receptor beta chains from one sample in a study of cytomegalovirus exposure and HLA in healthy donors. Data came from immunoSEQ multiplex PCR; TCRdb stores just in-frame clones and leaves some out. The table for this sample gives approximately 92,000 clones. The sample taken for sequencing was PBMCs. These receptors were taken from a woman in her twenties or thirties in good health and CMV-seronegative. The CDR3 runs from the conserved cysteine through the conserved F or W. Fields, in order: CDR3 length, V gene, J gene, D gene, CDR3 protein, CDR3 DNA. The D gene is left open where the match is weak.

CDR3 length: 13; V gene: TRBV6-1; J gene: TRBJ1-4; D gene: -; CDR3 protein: CASSPGVNEKLFF; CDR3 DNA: TGTGCCAGCAGTCCGGGGGTTAATGAAAAACTGTTTTTT
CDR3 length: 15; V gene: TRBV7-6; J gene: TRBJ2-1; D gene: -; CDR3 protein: CASSLASGGNNEQFF; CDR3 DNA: TGTGCCAGCAGCTTAGCATCCGGCGGAAACAATGAGCAGTTCTTC
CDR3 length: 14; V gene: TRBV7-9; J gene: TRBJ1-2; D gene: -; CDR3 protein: CASSLGGSGDGYTF; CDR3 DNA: TGTGCCAGCAGCTTAGGAGGGTCAGGGGATGGCTACACCTTC
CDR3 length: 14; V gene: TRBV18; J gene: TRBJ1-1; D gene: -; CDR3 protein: CASSPREEGTEAFF; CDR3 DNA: TGTGCCAGCTCACCTCGGGAGGAGGGCACTGAAGCTTTCTTT
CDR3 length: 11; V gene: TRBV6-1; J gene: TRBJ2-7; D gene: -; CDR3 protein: CASSDNYEQYF; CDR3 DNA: TGTGCCAGCAGTGATAACTACGAGCAGTACTTC
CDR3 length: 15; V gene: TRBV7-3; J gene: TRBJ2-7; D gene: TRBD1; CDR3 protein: CASSLGRGLIYEQYF; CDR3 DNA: TGTGCCAGCAGCTTAGGCAGGGGGCTAATCTACGAGCAGTACTTC
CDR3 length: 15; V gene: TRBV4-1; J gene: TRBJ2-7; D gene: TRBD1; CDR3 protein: CASSQERQGFHEQYF; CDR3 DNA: TGCGCCAGCAGCCAAGAAAGACAGGGCTTCCACGAGCAGTACTTC
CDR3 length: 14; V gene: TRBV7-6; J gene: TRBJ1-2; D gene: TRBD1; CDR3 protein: CASSLGTGEDGYTF; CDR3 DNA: TGTGCCAGCAGCTTAGGAACAGGGGAGGATGGCTACACCTTC
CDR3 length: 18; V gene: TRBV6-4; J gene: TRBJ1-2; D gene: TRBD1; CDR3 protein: CASRTLNPQGAGNYGYTF; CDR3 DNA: TGTGCCAGCAGGACGCTGAACCCACAGGGGGCGGGCAACTATGGCTACACCTTC
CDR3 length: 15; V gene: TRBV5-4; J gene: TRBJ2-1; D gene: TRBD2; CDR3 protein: CASSYSGTTYNEQFF; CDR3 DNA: TGTGCCAGCAGTTATTCCGGGACTACATACAATGAGCAGTTCTTC
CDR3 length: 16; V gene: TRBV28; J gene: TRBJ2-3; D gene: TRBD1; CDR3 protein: CASSAPGQGLMDTQYF; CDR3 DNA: TGTGCCAGCAGTGCACCGGGACAGGGGCTCATGGATACGCAGTATTTT
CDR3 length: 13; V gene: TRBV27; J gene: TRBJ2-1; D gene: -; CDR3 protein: CASSFRSYNEQFF; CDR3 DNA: TGTGCCAGCAGTTTCAGATCCTACAATGAGCAGTTCTTC
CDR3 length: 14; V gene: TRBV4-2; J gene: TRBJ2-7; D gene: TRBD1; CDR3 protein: CASSSSGTVYEQYF; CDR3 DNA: TGTGCCAGCAGCTCCTCCGGGACAGTATACGAGCAGTACTTC
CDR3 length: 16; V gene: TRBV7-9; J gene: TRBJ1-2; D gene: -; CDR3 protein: CASSFIRSLDNYGYTF; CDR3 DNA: TGTGCCAGCAGCTTCATTCGGTCTCTCGATAACTATGGCTACACCTTC
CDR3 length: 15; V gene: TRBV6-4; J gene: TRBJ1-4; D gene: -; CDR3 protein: CASRRTAEGLEKLFF; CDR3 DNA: TGTGCCAGCAGGAGGACAGCCGAGGGGCTTGAAAAACTGTTTTTT
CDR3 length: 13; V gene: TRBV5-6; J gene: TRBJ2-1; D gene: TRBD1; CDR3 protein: CASSSTGSHEQFF; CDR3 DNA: TGTGCCAGCAGCTCGACAGGGAGCCATGAGCAGTTCTTC
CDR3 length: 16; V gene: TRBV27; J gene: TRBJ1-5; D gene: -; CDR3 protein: CASSLTSPGGNQPQHF; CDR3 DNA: TGTGCCAGCAGTTTAACTTCCCCGGGTGGCAATCAGCCCCAGCATTTT
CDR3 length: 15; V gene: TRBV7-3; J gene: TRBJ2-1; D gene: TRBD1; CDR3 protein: CASSYDRGTYNEQFF; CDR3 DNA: TGTGCCAGCAGCTACGACAGGGGTACCTACAATGAGCAGTTCTTC
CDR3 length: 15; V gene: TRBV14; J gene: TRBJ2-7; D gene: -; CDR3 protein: CASSQEGTPGYEQYF; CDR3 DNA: TGTGCCAGCAGCCAAGAAGGGACACCGGGCTACGAGCAGTACTTC
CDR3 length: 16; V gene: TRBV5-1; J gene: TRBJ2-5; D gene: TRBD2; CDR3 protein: CASSTGLAGGQETQYF; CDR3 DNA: TGCGCCAGCAGCACGGGACTAGCGGGGGGGCAAGAGACCCAGTACTTC
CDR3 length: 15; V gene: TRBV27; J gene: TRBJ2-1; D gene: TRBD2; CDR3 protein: CASSSLAGVHNEQFF; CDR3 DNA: TGTGCCAGCAGTTCCCTAGCGGGAGTGCACAATGAGCAGTTCTTC
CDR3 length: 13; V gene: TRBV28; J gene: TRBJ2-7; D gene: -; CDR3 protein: CASSPDSTYEQYF; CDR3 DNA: TGTGCCAGCAGTCCGGACAGTACCTACGAGCAGTACTTC
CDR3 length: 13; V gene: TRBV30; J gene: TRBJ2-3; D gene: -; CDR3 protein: CAWTGGAADTQYF; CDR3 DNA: TGTGCCTGGACGGGTGGGGCAGCAGATACGCAGTATTTT
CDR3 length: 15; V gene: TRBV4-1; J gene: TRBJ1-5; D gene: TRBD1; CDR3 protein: CASSLVGGAGQPQHF; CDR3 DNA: TGCGCCAGCAGCCTTGTAGGGGGCGCGGGGCAGCCCCAGCATTTT
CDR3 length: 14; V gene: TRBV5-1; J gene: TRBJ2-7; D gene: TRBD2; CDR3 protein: CASSSISSGYEQYF; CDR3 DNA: TGCGCCAGCAGCTCGATCTCTAGCGGCTACGAGCAGTACTTC
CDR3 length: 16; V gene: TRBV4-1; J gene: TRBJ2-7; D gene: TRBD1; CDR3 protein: CASSTWTGGEGYEQYF; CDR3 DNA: TGCGCCAGCAGCACTTGGACAGGTGGCGAGGGGTACGAGCAGTACTTC
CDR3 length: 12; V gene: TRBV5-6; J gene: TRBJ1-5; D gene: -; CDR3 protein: CASSLNGQPQHF; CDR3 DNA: TGTGCCAGCAGCTTGAACGGTCAGCCCCAGCATTTT
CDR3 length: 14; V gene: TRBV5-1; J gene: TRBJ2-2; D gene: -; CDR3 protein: CASSFSRDTGELFF; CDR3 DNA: TGCGCCAGCAGCTTCTCTAGAGACACCGGGGAGCTGTTTTTT
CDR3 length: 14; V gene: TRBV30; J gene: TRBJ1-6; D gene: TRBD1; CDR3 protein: CASRQGVYNSPLHF; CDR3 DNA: TGTGCCTCCAGACAGGGGGTCTATAATTCACCCCTCCACTTT
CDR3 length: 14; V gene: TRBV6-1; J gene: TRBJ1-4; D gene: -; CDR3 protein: CASSETGSARKLFF; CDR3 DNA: TGTGCCAGCAGTGAAACCGGGTCAGCGAGAAAACTGTTTTTT
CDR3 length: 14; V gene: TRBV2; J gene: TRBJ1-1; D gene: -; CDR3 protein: CASRSPEGITEAFF; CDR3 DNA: TGTGCCAGCAGATCCCCGGAGGGGATCACTGAAGCTTTCTTT
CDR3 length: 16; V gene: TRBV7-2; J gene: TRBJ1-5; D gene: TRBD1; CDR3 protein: CASSSAGTVSNQPQHF; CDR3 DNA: TGTGCCAGCAGCTCAGCCGGGACAGTTAGCAATCAGCCCCAGCATTTT
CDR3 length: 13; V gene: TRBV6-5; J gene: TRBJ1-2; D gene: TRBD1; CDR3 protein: CASSEDRGDGYTF; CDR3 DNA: TGTGCCAGCAGTGAGGACAGGGGAGATGGCTACACCTTC
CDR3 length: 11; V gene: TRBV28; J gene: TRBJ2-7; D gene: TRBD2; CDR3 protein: CLVSGSYEQYF; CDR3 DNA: TGCTTGGTTAGCGGGAGCTACGAGCAGTACTTC
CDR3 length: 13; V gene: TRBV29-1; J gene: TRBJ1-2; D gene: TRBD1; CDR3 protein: CSVRSTGGYGYTF; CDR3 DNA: TGCAGCGTTCGGTCGACAGGGGGCTATGGCTACACCTTC
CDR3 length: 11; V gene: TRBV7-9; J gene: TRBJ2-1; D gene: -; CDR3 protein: CATSVKNEQFF; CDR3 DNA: TGTGCTACTTCTGTGAAAAATGAGCAGTTCTTC
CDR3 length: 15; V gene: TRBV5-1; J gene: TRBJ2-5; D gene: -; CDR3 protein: CASSLAPGTLETQYF; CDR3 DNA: TGCGCCAGCAGCTTGGCCCCTGGGACATTGGAGACCCAGTACTTC